Each of the 17 T cell receptor beta chains below was sequenced from the same sample in a study of blood T cell repertoires in COVID-19. This table comes from immunoSEQ multiplex PCR, and its TCRdb copy is limited to in-frame clones, with some not included. The table records under 140,000 clones, 65% to 90% of them present only once. Sequenced material: peripheral blood. The receptors shown here come from a woman aged 55 to 70 with acute or convalescent COVID-19.

The J gene is TRBJ2-1, the V gene TRBV7-3; a possible D gene is TRBD1 (6 bases). Looked up from germline, CDR1 is SGHTA and CDR2 is FQGTGA. This CDR3 has 13 amino acids. V was cut by 4 bases and J by 5 bases, with 9 bases left in between. CDR3 DNA sequence: TGTGCCAGCAGCTCCAACAGGGACAATGAGCAGTTCTTC. It encodes CASSSNRDNEQFF.

The chain couples TRBV28 to TRBJ1-3; D unclear. The CDR3 extends over 14 amino acids. CDR1 is MDHEN, CDR2 SYDVKM, per germline. Deletions cut 8 bases from V and 0 bases from J, with 11 bases between. The CDR3 DNA reads TGTGCCAGCGGGAGGGTGTCCTCTGGAAACACCATATATTTT. Its protein is CASGRVSSGNTIYF.

The rearrangement joins TRBV30 to TRBJ1-5, with 8 bases fitting TRBD1. The CDR3 length is 13 residues. The germline gives CDR1 GTSNPN, CDR2 SVGIG (reference sequence). V dropped 5 bases and J dropped 4; count of bases not matched to a gene: 4. CDR3 residues: CAWGNRGNQPQHF. The CDR3 DNA reads as TGTGCCTGGGGTAACAGGGGGAATCAGCCCCAGCATTTT.

The chain links TRBV27 to TRBJ1-2; unclear D gene. Trimming took 3 bases from V and 5 from J, leaving 10 bases between them. Germline CDR1 is MNHEY and CDR2 is SMNVEV (reference sequence). CDR3 size: 13 residues. The CDR3 spells CASSLGLFYGYTF. The CDR3 DNA is TGTGCCAGCAGTTTGGGCCTGTTTTATGGCTACACCTTC.

This chain links TRBV6-5 with TRBJ2-5; TRBD1 is a possible D gene (6 bases). CDR3 length: 14 amino acids. The germline V gene has CDR1 MNHEY and CDR2 SVGAGI. Between the trimmed V and J ends, which lost 2 bases and 2 bases, there was a span of 9 bases. The CDR3 protein is CASSYRTEQETQYF. CDR3 bases: TGTGCCAGCAGTTACCGGACAGAACAAGAGACCCAGTACTTC.

The chain couples TRBV3-1 (or the pseudogene TRBV3-2) to TRBJ2-5; 8 nucleotides line up with TRBD1. Unmatched junction bases numbered 19, after V lost 6 bases and J lost 4 bases. The CDR3 sequence is 18 residues long. Germline V gives CDR1 LGHDT, CDR2 YNNKEL (reference sequence). The chain's CDR3 is CASSRQTGDGLSGETQYF. The CDR3 region has the DNA TGTGCCAGCAGTCGACAGACAGGGGATGGGTTATCCGGAGAGACCCAGTACTTC.

The V gene is TRBV6-1, the J gene TRBJ1-2; D ambiguous. The V and J ends lost 0 bases and 8 bases respectively, with 13 bases between them. Per germline, CDR1 MNHNS and CDR2 SASEGT. The CDR3 consists of 14 residues. CDR3 sequence: CASSEAGPGLGYTF. The DNA of the CDR3 is TGTGCCAGCAGTGAAGCTGGGCCAGGTTTGGGCTACACCTTC.

A few counts support this clone. CDR3 sequence (DNA): TGTGCCAGCAGCCCTGCTAGGGCGGGGGGGAGCTCTGGGGCCAACGTCCTGACTTTC. This translates into CASSPARAGGSSGANVLTF. The chain links TRBV4-2 to TRBJ2-6, with TRBD2 identical over 9 bases. The CDR3 consists of 19 residues. CDR1 is LGHNA, CDR2 YNFKEQ, per germline. V was pared by 4 bases and J by 0 bases, with 10 bases of the junction left unmatched.

The chain employs TRBV6-5 and TRBJ1-2; TRBD1 agrees at 11 bases. The V segment lost 2 bases and the J segment 9 bases; nucleotides outside the gene matches: 2. Germline V gene data show CDR1 as MNHEY and CDR2 as SVGAGI. The CDR3 has 13 residues. CDR3 in amino acids: CASSYGQGARYTF. DNA of the CDR3: TGTGCCAGCAGTTACGGACAGGGGGCGCGCTACACCTTC.

In its sample, this clone was seen a few times. The chain links TRBV9 to TRBJ2-1, with 9 bases identical to TRBD2. Germline assignment: CDR1 SGDLS and CDR2 YYNGEE. This CDR3 spans 14 amino acids. The V gene end was trimmed by 4 bases and the J gene end by 8 bases; junction bases not matched to a gene: 7. DNA for the CDR3: TGTGCCAGCAGCCCAGGACTAGCGAAGGATGAGCAGTTCTTC. This codes for CASSPGLAKDEQFF.

The CDR3 bases are TGTGCCAGCAGTGCCCCGGGACAGGGTCGGGGAATAGATACGCAGTATTTT. Translated, it gives CASSAPGQGRGIDTQYF. V and J are TRBV6-2 or TRBV6-3 and TRBJ2-3, with 9 positions matching TRBD1. The CDR3 sequence is 17 residues long. The V gene end was trimmed by 5 bases and the J gene end by 5 bases; junction bases not matched to a gene: 14. Germline V gives CDR1 MNHEY, CDR2 SVGEGT.

The gene calls are TRBV4-1 and TRBJ2-7; 9 bases are shared with TRBD1. Germline CDR1 and CDR2: MGHRA and YSYEKL. CDR3 size: 15 residues. V trimming: 1 base; J trimming: 5 bases; junction bases outside the gene matches: 6. The CDR3 sequence is CASSQGGQGYHEQYF. In DNA, the CDR3 is TGCGCCAGCAGCCAAGGGGGACAGGGATACCACGAGCAGTACTTC.

This clone was picked up one time. This rearrangement joins TRBV6-2 or TRBV6-3 to TRBJ2-1; D perhaps matches TRBD2 (7 bases). Germline V CDR1 and CDR2: MNHEY, SVGEGT. The CDR3 contains 17 residues. The V end was cut by 2 bases, the J end by 3 bases, with 17 bases between. The CDR3 region has the DNA TGTGCCAGCAGTTACCTGCCGGGGGGCCGCTTCTACAATGAGCAGTTCTTC. This sequence encodes CASSYLPGGRFYNEQFF.

The chain links TRBV7-2 to TRBJ1-1; D gene uncertain. The V gene's germline CDR1 is SGHTA and CDR2 FQGNSA. Trimming cost V 1 base and J 13 bases, with 13 bases left between them. The CDR3 totals 12 residues. CDR3 amino acids: CASSLVLASVFF. CDR3 nucleotide sequence: TGTGCCAGCAGCTTAGTCTTGGCGAGCGTTTTCTTT.

The chain uses TRBV29-1 and TRBJ1-1; D is unresolved. V lost 4 bases and J lost 6, with 15 bases in between. CDR1 SQVTM and CDR2 ANQGSEA come from the germline V gene. The CDR3 length is 13 residues. CDR3 sequence reads: CSVVWRSRSEAFF. CDR3 DNA sequence: TGCAGCGTTGTTTGGAGGTCAAGGTCTGAAGCTTTCTTT.

This clone was counted once. The genes are TRBV24-1 and TRBJ1-5; tentatively, D is TRBD1 (6 bases). Trimming took 5 bases from V and 7 from J, leaving 11 bases between them. The CDR3 has 13 amino acids. Germline-derived CDR1 and CDR2 are KGHDR and SFDVKD. CDR3 coding DNA: TGTGCCACCAGTGGTTTCAGGGGACAGCCCCAGCATTTT. As protein: CATSGFRGQPQHF.

This sequence joins TRBV4-3 and TRBJ2-1; D is unclear. Looked up from germline, CDR1 is LGHNA and CDR2 is YSLEER. The CDR3 sequence is 13 residues long. V lost 1 base and J lost 6, with 7 bases in between. The CDR3 DNA is TGCGCCAGCAGCCAAGTTCCCAGCAATGAGCAGTTCTTC. Translating it yields CASSQVPSNEQFF.